The clone carrying this T cell receptor (beta chain) was picked up one time. What it recognizes is unknown. The sample belongs to a study of T cell repertoires in ileal Crohn's disease. Study-level information: Median disease duration was approximately eight years; roughly 40% smoked at surgery.

Eligibility required adulthood, ileal or ileocolonic Crohn's disease and indicated ileocolonic resection. Looked up from germline, CDR1 is SGHTA and CDR2 is FQGTGA. The CDR3 consists of 15 residues. The V end was cut by 5 bases, the J end by 2 bases, with 10 bases between. Study-level findings and limits: Compared with non-smokers, active smokers at surgery showed more clonal expansions.

Per sample, around 500 nanograms of biopsy DNA were TCRB immunosequenced. Here immunoSEQ multiplex PCR was the method, and the copy in TCRdb shows in-frame clones only, minus some. The sample lists over 14,000 clones; 70% were seen once. The chain uses TRBV7-3 and TRBJ2-6; D call uncertain. This clonotype was obtained from an adult with Crohn's disease. Sample: ileal tissue. The CDR3 reads CASSPVAAGANVLTF. The CDR3 nucleotides read TGTGCCAGCAGCCCAGTAGCCGCTGGGGCCAACGTCCTGACTTTC.